This T cell receptor beta chain was sequenced in a study of blood T cell repertoires in COVID-19. Turning to the study itself: COVID-19 samples, acute and convalescent, were from the United States, Italy and Spain. From T cells, B-cell-depleted T cells, or PBMCs came the material, which was cDNA or gDNA.

Source study methods: From reference gene primer amplification, estimates of nucleated cell counts were derived. The method was immunoSEQ multiplex PCR; TCRdb's version includes in-frame clones alone and lacks a portion of them. The V and J calls and the clone size are those of that table, but D and trimming were determined from the DNA. The top ten clones hold 10% to 15% of a sample with approximately 94,000 clones, around 85% of them seen once. Per the germline V gene, CDR1 is MDHEN and CDR2 is SYDVKM. Trimming cost V 2 bases and J 3 bases, with 8 bases left between them. The CDR3 has 13 amino acids.

The sequence was collected from a human donor in a cohort sampled during active COVID-19. The chain couples TRBV28 to TRBJ2-7; no clear D gene. The sample was peripheral blood. The CDR3 region is CASSLAPIYEQYF. The CDR3 DNA is TGTGCCAGCAGTTTAGCCCCTATCTACGAGCAGTACTTC.